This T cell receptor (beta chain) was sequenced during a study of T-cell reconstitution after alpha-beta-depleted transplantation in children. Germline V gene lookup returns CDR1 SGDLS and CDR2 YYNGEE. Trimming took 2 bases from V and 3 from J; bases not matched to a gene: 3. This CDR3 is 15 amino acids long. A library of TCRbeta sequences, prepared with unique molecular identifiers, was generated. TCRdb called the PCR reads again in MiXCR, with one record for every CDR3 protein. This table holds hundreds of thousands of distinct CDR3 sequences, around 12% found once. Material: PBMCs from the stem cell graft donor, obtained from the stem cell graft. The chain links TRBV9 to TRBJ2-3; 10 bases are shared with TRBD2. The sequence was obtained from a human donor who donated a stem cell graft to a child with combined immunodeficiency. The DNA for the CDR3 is TGTGCCAGCAGCGTTCTAGCGGGAGAAACAGATACGCAGTATTTT. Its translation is CASSVLAGETDTQYF.